The clone carrying this T cell receptor beta chain was picked up many times. This sample was taken from a study of T-cell memory formation after mild COVID-19. The germline gives CDR1 LGHDT, CDR2 YNNKEL (reference sequence). The V and J ends lost 4 bases and 2 bases respectively, with 14 bases between them. CDR3 length: 15 amino acids. TCRdb reprocessed the 5' RACE reads with MiXCR, giving one entry per CDR3 protein. This sample yields roughly 450,000 distinct CDR3 sequences, of which about 20% are seen a single time; approximately 13% belongs to the top ten. The sequence derives from an adult woman who had mild COVID-19 (a few samples of this study predate the infection). Cell type and time point are not known. Sequenced input: PBMCs or a T cell subset sorted from them (not recorded which). The chain uses TRBV3-1 and TRBJ1-1; D not resolved. Here the CDR3 reads CASSRRGSINTEAFF. For the CDR3, the DNA is TGTGCCAGCAGCCGCCGAGGCAGTATCAACACTGAAGCTTTCTTT.